The present T cell receptor (beta chain) was sequenced within a study of technical replicates of blood from a few donors. Generated by immunoSEQ multiplex PCR, the TCRdb table keeps only in-frame clones and is missing some. This sample has approximately 75,000 clones, with about 97% found just once. Germline V gene data show CDR1 as SGDLS and CDR2 as YYNGEE. CDR3 length equals 16 residues. Unmatched junction bases numbered 10, after V lost 3 bases and J lost 5 bases. Sequenced: T cells isolated from PBMCs. The chain links TRBV9 to TRBJ2-5; 10 positions match TRBD2. The receptor comes from a human donor in good health. The CDR3 coding sequence is TGTGCCAGCAGCGACGAACTAGCGGGAAAATGGGAGACCCAGTACTTC. It specifies CASSDELAGKWETQYF.